This entry describes one T cell receptor (beta chain). The data derive from a study of blood T cell repertoires in COVID-19. The CDR3 is 16 residues long. Trimming took off 4 bases at V and 0 bases at J, with 13 bases between the two ends. Germline values: CDR1 LNHDA, CDR2 SQIVND (reference sequence). TCRdb's copy holds only in-frame clones and misses some; the assay was immunoSEQ multiplex PCR. In the table there are hundreds of thousands of clones, about 87% of which are singletons. The chain uses TRBV19 and TRBJ1-5; weak D call: TRBD1 (6 bases). The source material was peripheral blood. The sequence was collected from a woman aged 40 to 49 who had recovered from COVID-19. Here the CDR3 reads CASSKGDLYSNQPQHF. CDR3 coding DNA: TGTGCCAGTAGTAAGGGGGACCTATATAGCAATCAGCCCCAGCATTTT.